A few counts support the clone carrying this T cell receptor (beta chain). TCRdb re-called the RT-PCR reads with MiXCR, one entry per CDR3 protein. The table has about 680,000 distinct CDR3 sequences, 12% to 15% seen once. The CDR3 length is 14 residues. Germline loops: CDR1 DFQATT, CDR2 SNEGSKA (reference sequence). Trimming cost V 5 bases and J 8 bases; bases outside gene matches: 9. The chain is built from TRBV20-1 and TRBJ1-6, with 7 bases aligning to TRBD1. This clonotype originated in a female donor in good health, serving as a healthy control. Source material: memory CD4+ T cells from blood. As DNA, the CDR3 is TGCAGTGCTGCAACAGGGGCCTCGGATTCACCCCTCCACTTT. Translating it yields CSAATGASDSPLHF.